A selection of T cell receptor beta chains follows, all from one sample in a study of T cell responses to AZD1222 COVID-19 vaccine. Produced via immunoSEQ multiplex PCR; TCRdb's table is partial and in-frame only. In the table there are roughly 97,000 clones, 86% of which are singletons. This material consisted of peripheral blood, taken 28 days after the second dose of the MenACWY control vaccine. The receptors derive from an adult who received the MenACWY meningococcal vaccine as a control. Each CDR3 is given with its conserved first and last residue. The D gene is left open where the match is weak. Where a row states a size, it is once, few, many or the class of an expanded clone; other rows omit it.

J: TRBJ2-3; D: TRBD2; V: TRBV4-2; size: -; CDR3: CASSQGLAGSDTQYF; DNA: TGTGCCAGCAGCCAGGGACTAGCGGGGTCGGATACGCAGTATTTT
J: TRBJ2-7; D: -; V: TRBV5-1; size: few; CDR3: CASSLREGGFTSYEQYF; DNA: TGCGCCAGCAGCCTGCGGGAAGGAGGGTTTACGTCCTACGAGCAGTACTTC
J: TRBJ1-2; D: -; V: TRBV6-2/TRBV6-3; size: -; CDR3: CASSYSGRDGGYTF; DNA: TGTGCCAGCAGTTACTCCGGCAGGGATGGTGGCTACACCTTC
J: TRBJ2-3; D: TRBD1; V: TRBV11-3; size: once; CDR3: CASSPGTGMSTDTQYF; DNA: TGTGCCAGCAGCCCAGGGACAGGGATGAGCACAGATACGCAGTATTTT
J: TRBJ2-1; D: -; V: TRBV7-3; size: -; CDR3: CASSSETRREQFF; DNA: TGTGCCAGCAGCTCCGAGACTAGACGGGAGCAGTTCTTC
J: TRBJ2-5; D: TRBD1; V: TRBV7-9; size: -; CDR3: CASSFLSPGTGFGETQYF; DNA: TGTGCCAGCAGCTTTCTGAGTCCCGGGACAGGCTTCGGGGAGACCCAGTACTTC
J: TRBJ2-3; D: -; V: TRBV18; size: -; CDR3: CASSRTKSTDTQYF; DNA: TGTGCCAGCTCACGGACAAAGAGCACAGATACGCAGTATTTT
J: TRBJ2-1; D: -; V: TRBV4-2; size: -; CDR3: CASSPLLGYNEQFF; DNA: TGTGCCAGCAGCCCCCTCCTCGGATACAATGAGCAGTTCTTC
J: TRBJ1-6; D: -; V: TRBV2; size: -; CDR3: CASGSPQPISPLHF; DNA: TGTGCCAGCGGCTCCCCCCAACCAATTTCACCCCTCCACTTT
J: TRBJ2-7; D: -; V: TRBV5-5; size: -; CDR3: CASSLGWVGSSYEQYF; DNA: TGTGCCAGCAGCCTGGGGTGGGTGGGAAGCTCCTACGAGCAGTACTTC
J: TRBJ2-3; D: -; V: TRBV11-2; size: -; CDR3: CASSLARSPSSTDTQYF; DNA: TGTGCCAGCAGCTTAGCTCGTTCTCCGTCAAGCACAGATACGCAGTATTTT
J: TRBJ2-4; D: TRBD1; V: TRBV27; size: -; CDR3: CASSLQGANIQYF; DNA: TGTGCCAGCAGTTTACAGGGGGCAAACATTCAGTACTTC
J: TRBJ2-7; D: TRBD1; V: TRBV7-6; size: -; CDR3: CASSLVGTGGYEQYF; DNA: TGTGCCAGCAGCTTAGTAGGAACAGGGGGCTACGAGCAGTACTTC
J: TRBJ1-1; D: -; V: TRBV28; size: -; CDR3: CASSYPTGGGLANTEAFF; DNA: TGTGCCAGCAGTTATCCCACCGGTGGGGGGCTCGCGAACACTGAAGCTTTCTTT
J: TRBJ1-4; D: TRBD1; V: TRBV20-1; size: once; CDR3: CSARDREKLFF; DNA: TGCAGTGCTAGGGACAGGGAAAAACTGTTTTTT